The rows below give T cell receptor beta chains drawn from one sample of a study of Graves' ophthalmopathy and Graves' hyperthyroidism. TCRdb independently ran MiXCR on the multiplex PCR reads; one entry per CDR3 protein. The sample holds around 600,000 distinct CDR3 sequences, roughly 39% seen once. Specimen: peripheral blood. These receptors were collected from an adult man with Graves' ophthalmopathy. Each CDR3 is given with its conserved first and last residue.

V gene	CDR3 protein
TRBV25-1	CASSEDPSGRTDTQYF
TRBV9	CASSFREGEQYF
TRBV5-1	CASSLGRGQGAQETQYF
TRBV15	CATSRDGEGEHSGANVLTF
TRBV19	CASTSSHLGETQYF
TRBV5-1	CASSPQGGGMNTEAFF
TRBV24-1	CASSFGLRSSYEQYF
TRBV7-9	CASSHEQDEKLFF
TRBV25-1	CASSWDIETYERYF
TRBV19	CASRGFSYEQYF
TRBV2	CASNGLAGGEQYF
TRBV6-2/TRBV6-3	CASSYSIGGQETQYF
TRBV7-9	CASSMGQGATGELFF
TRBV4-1	CASSQEMHPGYEQYF
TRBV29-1	CSVEDRGDSQETQYF
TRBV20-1	CSAISESSYNEQFF
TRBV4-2	CASSQESYGRDGYTF
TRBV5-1	CASSLVAGDPHNSPLHF
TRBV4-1	CASSQTVVDYGYTF
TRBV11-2	CASSFTVGGDEKLFF
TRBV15	CATSGDLTGELYF
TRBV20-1	CSASLDVEAFF
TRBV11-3	CASSYLSDIEAFF
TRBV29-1	CSVEGSGGPGF
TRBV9	CASSVALGDRGRRNTEAFF
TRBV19	CASRPGGTNTGELFF
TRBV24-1	CATSDPATGATNEKLFF
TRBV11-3	CASSPWRSGATFF
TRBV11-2	CASSHGEISYEQYF
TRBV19	CASSPWTASAGELFF
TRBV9	CASSPGTGLHEQYF
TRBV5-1	CASSPGTAYYEQYF
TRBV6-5	CASSYSAHQGGYGYTF
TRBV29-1	CSVAITGRGEKLFF
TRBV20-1	CSARVASGSYNEQFF
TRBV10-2	CASSRQGGNTGELFF
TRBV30	CAWGSVAGTNVLTF
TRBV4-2	CASSQDRTGSGFTLHF
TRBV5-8	CASSLIGVPTGANVLTF
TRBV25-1	CASQDSWQYF
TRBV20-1	CSAASDRDYEQYF
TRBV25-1	CASSEVWGALGEKLFF
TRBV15	CATSRELAGAANTGELFF
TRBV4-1	CASSRKQGDVETQYF
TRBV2	CASSVGGYEGETQYF
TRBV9	CASSPRPGQVPYEQYF
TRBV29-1	CSVERRMNTEAFF
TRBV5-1	CASSWDRGLYEQYF
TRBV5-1	CASRTGQGKNTEAFF
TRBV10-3	CAIREWLQAKQETQYF
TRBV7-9	CASSHEAHGYTF
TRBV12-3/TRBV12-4	CASTGRGAREKLFF
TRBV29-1	CSVKGAGNGYTF
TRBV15	CATSRVRREGTEAFF
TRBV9	CASSVGEAGGYEQYF
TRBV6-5	CASSYSIRAISFWLFF
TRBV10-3	CASSIGQPNYGYTF
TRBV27	CASSLLGGVGEQYF
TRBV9	CASSVGVHYGYTF
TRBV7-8	CASSSGLAGGTETQYF